This T cell receptor (beta chain) was sequenced in a study of T cell responses to AZD1222 COVID-19 vaccine (dated by TCRdb to the early 2020s). For context, the study as a whole: A total of more than 230 trial participants underwent TCR sequencing, of whom approximately 210 received two doses of AZD1222 and around 25 received two doses of the MenACWY control vaccine. Trial participants were enrolled by age into subgroups of 18-55, 56-69 and 70-plus years, and around 150, 28 and 57 TCR-sequenced participants, respectively, were included in these subgroups.

The time point label here, explained by the study, means: baseline before first vaccination. The treatment or condition label here, explained by the study, means: meningococcal conjugate vaccine given as trial control. The vaccinee samples were drawn from two UK trials, COV001 and COV002, one of which was a single-blind randomized controlled phase 2/3 trial testing AZD1222 (ChAdOx1 nCoV-19) in healthy adults. For TCRbeta chain sequencing, PBMC samples were collected from trial participants at day 0 and at day 28 after the second dose. The CDR3 sequence holds 16 residues, the cysteine and phenylalanine included. The entry retains the CDR3 DNA only, 48 bases that are in frame from base 1. Taken from the germline V gene, the CDR1 and CDR2 loops are SGHVS and FNYEAQ. For this chain, trimming is 2 bases at the V end and 4 bases at the J end, and the number of junction bases without a gene match is 4.

Points on this clone: What antigen it recognizes has not been identified. Base qualities are not recorded, but no much larger clone differs from it by a single base.

What the study reported, not specific to this receptor: The 56-69-year group was small, and its depth increase did not reach significance, likely because of low power. Participants were mostly white British, with more females than males. The authors suggested clonal diversity may have been underestimated. Epitopes outside the regions mutated in the B.1.351 and B.1.1.7 variants were reportedly recognized by nearly half of the unique spike-specific TCRs. Vaccine-associated CD4 TCRs spanned the whole spike protein, with dominant responses in regions 160-218 and 743-854. Because no day 14 peak-response samples were available, repertoires were characterized only after the peak T cell response. A significant rise in spike-specific TCR breadth and depth was observed after two AZD1222 doses relative to day 0 and relative to MenACWY recipients. Conclusions about previously exposed vaccinees were limited because only 6 or 7 AZD1222 recipients were SARS-CoV-2 seropositive at baseline.

The CDR3 regions of human TCRbeta chains were subjected to immunosequencing. The authors' analysis ran thus. TCRs in the repertoires were compared against a reference library of SARS-CoV-2-specific TCRs that had been generated with the MIRA antigen-specificity platform. Breadth meant the fraction of unique TCRs that were SARS-CoV-2-associated, whereas depth meant the fraction of total T cells that were SARS-CoV-2-associated. Using the MIRA data, each spike-specific TCR was mapped to the spike region that the TCR reacts to and placed in a CD4 or CD8 class. Log10-transformed breadth and depth values were compared by one-way ANOVA with Sidak's multiple comparisons tests. This is the immuneACCESS table as TCRdb keeps it, with only in-frame sequences that have V and J called. A part of the clones is gone; compared with another copy, unresolved V genes explain less than half, and the rest is unexplained. V, J and clone size derive from that table, while D and trimming were established from the DNA sequence. The table for this sample lists about 79,000 clones; roughly 94% of them were counted only once. The biggest ten clones account for under 7.5% of the sample.

The receptor comes from an adult in good health. The chain links TRBV7-6 with TRBJ2-1; 11 junctional bases match TRBD2. The material sequenced was peripheral blood, taken on day 0 of MenACWY control vaccination. The DNA reads TGTGCCAGCAGCTTACTGATAGCGGGAGGGTACAATGAGCAGTTCTTC. This gives the protein CASSLLIAGGYNEQFF.